The clone carrying this TCR beta chain was observed a few times. What it binds is not known. The data originate from a study of beta chain features in type 1 diabetes. Overall study results and limits: Researchers cautioned that cDNA sequencing could over-represent cells with high TCR expression. Patients with type 1 diabetes carried fewer insertions and had more deletions at their VDJ junctions. Type 1 diabetes patients showed a moderate but significant shortening of TCRB CDR3s in all four CD4+ subsets.

All of the isolated RNA was reverse transcribed, so expressed TCRB transcripts were sequenced. Sequencing was performed with immunoSEQ multiplex PCR; in TCRdb, only in-frame clones are kept and a portion is missing. Here the sample spans 640,000 or so clones, around 15% being singletons. The clonotype originates from a man aged 18 to 30 with type 1 diabetes. The sequenced sample was naive CD4+ T cells from blood.

CDR3 protein: CSARVTTEQYF. CDR3 in DNA: TGCAGTGCTAGGGTTACTACCGAGCAGTACTTC. This chain joins TRBV20-1 and TRBJ2-7; D is unresolved. Germline CDR1 is DFQATT and CDR2 is SNEGSKA (reference sequence). The V gene lost 3 bases and the J gene lost 6 bases, with 9 bases spanning the gap. The CDR3 loop spans 11 amino acids.